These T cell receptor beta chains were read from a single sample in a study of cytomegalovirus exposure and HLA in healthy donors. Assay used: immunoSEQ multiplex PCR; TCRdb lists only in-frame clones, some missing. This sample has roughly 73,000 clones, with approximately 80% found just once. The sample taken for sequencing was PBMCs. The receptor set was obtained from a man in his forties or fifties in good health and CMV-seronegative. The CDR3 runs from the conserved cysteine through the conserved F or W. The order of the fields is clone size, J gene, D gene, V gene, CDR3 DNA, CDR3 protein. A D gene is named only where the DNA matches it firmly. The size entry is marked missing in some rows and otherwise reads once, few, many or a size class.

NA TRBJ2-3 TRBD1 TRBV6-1 TGTGCCAGCAGCCCGGGACAGGGGGTTTTAGATACGCAGTATTTT CASSPGQGVLDTQYF
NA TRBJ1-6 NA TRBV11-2 TGTGCCAGCAGCTTAGGTCAGGCTAATAATTCACCCCTCCACTTT CASSLGQANNSPLHF
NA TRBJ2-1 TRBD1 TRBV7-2 TGTGCCAGCAGCCTCGACAGGGGTGATGAGCAGTTCTTC CASSLDRGDEQFF
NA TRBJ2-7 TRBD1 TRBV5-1 TGCGCCAGCAGATTTTCCTACGACAGGGTCAACGAGCAGTACTTC CASRFSYDRVNEQYF
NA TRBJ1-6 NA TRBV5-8 TGTGCCAGCAGCTTGGGGACAGTTAATTCACCCCTCCACTTT CASSLGTVNSPLHF
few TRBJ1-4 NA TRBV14 TGTGCCAGCAGCCCGGCGCCTGGGGGGGCTTGGGAAAAACTGTTTTTT CASSPAPGGAWEKLFF
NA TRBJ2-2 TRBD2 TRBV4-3 TGCGCCAGCAGCCAAGAAGCCGTTCCAGCGGGGGGGCCAGGAGGCGGGGAGCTGTTTTTT CASSQEAVPAGGPGGGELFF
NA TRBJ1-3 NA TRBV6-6 TGTGCCAGCAGTTACTCCGCCAGTCCCTCTGGAAACACCATATATTTT CASSYSASPSGNTIYF
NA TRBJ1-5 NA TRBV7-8 TGTGCCAGCAGCCAGGGGTGGAATCAGCCCCAGCATTTT CASSQGWNQPQHF
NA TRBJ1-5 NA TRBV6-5 TGTGCCAGCAGTTACCTGCCGCTAGACAATCAGCCCCAGCATTTT CASSYLPLDNQPQHF
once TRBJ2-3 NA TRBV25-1 TGTGCCAGCAGTGAACAACAGGGTGGAAGGACAGATACGCAGTATTTT CASSEQQGGRTDTQYF
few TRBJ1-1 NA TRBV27 TGTGCCAGCAGTCCTGGTTGGTATGGAGAGTCTAAGAACACTGAAGCTTTCTTT CASSPGWYGESKNTEAFF